This T cell receptor (beta chain) was sequenced for a study of long-term antiretroviral therapy in people with HIV. Notes on this clone: The antigen remains undetermined.

Whole-study results and caveats: CDR3 lengths in HIV samples spanned a narrower range than controls. Clones showing expansion before ART dominated the repertoire at all time points.

Runs used v3.0 of the immunoSEQ assay and were done at survey level. The study targeted about 35,000-55,000 T-cell genomes per sample in sequencing. Profiled with immunoSEQ multiplex PCR; TCRdb holds only in-frame clones, not every one. The sample contains 34,000 or so clones, around 85% of which appear only once. The CDR3 has 14 amino acids. V was cut by 0 bases and J by 7 bases, with 10 bases left in between. Per germline, CDR1 SEHNR and CDR2 FQNEAQ (reference sequence). The clonotype originates from a man between 18 and 35 years old with HIV. This chain connects TRBV7-9 to TRBJ2-1; D not resolved. This specimen consisted of unsorted PBMCs, obtained 3.3 years after starting antiretroviral therapy. The CDR3 DNA reads TGTGCCAGCAGCTTAGCCTACATGGGGAATGAGCAGTTCTTC. This sequence encodes CASSLAYMGNEQFF.